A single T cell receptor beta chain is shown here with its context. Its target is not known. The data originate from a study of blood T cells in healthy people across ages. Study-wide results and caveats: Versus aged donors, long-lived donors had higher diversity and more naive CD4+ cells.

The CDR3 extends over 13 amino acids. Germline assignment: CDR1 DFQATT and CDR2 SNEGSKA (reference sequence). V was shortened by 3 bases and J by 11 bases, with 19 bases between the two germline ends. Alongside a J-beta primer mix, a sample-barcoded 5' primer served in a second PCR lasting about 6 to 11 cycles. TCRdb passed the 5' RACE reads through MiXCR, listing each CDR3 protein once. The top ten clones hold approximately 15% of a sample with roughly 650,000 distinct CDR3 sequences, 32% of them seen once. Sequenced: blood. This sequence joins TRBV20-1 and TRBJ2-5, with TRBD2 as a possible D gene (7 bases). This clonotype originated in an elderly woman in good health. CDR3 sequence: CSASAGAYNEQYF. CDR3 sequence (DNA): TGCAGTGCTAGTGCGGGGGCCTACAATGAGCAGTACTTC.